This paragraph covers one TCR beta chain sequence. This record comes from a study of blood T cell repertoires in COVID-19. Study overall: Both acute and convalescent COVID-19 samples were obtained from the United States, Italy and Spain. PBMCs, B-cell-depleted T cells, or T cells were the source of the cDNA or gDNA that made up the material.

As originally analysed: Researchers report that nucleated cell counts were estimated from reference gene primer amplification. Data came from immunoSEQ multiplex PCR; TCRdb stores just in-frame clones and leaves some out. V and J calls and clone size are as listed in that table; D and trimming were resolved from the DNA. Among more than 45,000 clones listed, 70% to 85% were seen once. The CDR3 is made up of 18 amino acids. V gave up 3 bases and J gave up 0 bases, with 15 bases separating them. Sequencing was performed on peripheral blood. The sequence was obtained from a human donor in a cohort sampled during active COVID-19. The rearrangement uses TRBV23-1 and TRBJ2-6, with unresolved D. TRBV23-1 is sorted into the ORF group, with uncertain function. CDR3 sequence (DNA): TGCGCCAGCAGTCATTATACTGACAAAAGCTCTGGGGCCAACGTCCTGACTTTC. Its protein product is CASSHYTDKSSGANVLTF.